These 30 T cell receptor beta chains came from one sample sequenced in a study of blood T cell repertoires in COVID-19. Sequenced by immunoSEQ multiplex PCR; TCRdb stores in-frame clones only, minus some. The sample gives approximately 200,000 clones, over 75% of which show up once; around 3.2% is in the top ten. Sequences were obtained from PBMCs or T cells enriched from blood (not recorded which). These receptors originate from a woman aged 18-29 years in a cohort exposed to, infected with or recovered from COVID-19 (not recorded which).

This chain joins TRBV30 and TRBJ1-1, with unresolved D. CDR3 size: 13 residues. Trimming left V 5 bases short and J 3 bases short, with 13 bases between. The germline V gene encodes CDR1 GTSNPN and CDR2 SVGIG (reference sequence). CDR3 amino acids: CAWQQRRDTEAFF. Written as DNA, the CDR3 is TGTGCCTGGCAGCAGAGGAGGGACACTGAAGCTTTCTTT.

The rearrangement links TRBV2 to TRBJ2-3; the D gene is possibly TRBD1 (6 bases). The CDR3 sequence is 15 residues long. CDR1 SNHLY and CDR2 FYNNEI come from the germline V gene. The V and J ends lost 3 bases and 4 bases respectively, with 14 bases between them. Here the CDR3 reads CASSEGARAADTQYF. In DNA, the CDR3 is TGTGCCAGCAGTGAGGGGGCGAGGGCCGCAGATACGCAGTATTTT.

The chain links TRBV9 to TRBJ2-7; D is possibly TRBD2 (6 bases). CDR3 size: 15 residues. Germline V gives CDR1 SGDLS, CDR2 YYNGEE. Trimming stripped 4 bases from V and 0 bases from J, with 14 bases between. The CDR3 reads CASSPGGLPSYEQYF. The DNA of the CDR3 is TGTGCCAGCAGCCCCGGGGGACTCCCCTCCTACGAGCAGTACTTC.

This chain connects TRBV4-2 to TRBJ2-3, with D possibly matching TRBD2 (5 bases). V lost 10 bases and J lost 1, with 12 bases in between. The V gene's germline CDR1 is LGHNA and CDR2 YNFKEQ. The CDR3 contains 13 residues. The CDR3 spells CATAMEGTDTQYF. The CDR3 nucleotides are TGTGCCACCGCAATGGAGGGCACAGATACGCAGTATTTT.

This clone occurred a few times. DNA of the CDR3: TGTGCCAGCTCACCACCGGAGGGTGATGGCTACACCTTC. Translated: CASSPPEGDGYTF. The chain uses TRBV18 and TRBJ1-2; no clear D. V was cut by 0 bases and J by 6 bases, with 8 bases left in between. Germline V gives CDR1 KGHSH, CDR2 LQKENI. The CDR3 totals 13 residues.

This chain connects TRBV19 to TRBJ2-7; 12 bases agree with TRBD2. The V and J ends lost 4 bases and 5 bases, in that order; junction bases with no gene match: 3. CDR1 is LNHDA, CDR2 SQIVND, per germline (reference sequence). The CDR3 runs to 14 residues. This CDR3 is CASSTLAGGDEQYF. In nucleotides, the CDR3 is TGTGCCAGTAGTACCCTAGCGGGGGGGGACGAGCAGTACTTC.

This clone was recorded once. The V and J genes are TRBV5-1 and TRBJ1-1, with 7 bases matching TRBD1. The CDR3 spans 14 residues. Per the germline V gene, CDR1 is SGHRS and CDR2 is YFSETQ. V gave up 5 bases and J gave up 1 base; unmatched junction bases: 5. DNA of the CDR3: TGCGCCAGCAGTCCCAGGGGGAGGAACACTGAAGCTTTCTTT. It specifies CASSPRGRNTEAFF.

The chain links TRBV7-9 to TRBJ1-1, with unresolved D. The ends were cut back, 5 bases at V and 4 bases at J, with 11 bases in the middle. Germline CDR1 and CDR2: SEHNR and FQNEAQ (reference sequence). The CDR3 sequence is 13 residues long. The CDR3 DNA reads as TGTGCCAGCAGCCCCTGGGAGGTCACTGAAGCTTTCTTT. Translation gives CASSPWEVTEAFF.

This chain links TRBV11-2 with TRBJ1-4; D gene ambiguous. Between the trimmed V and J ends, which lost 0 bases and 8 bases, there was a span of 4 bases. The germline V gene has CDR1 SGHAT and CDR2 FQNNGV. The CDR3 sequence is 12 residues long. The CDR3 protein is CASSLDREKLFF. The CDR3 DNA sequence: TGTGCCAGCAGCTTAGACCGGGAAAAACTGTTTTTT.

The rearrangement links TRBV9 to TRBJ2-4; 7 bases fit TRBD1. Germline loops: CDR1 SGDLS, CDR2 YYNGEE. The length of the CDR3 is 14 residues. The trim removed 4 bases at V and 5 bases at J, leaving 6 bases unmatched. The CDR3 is CASSSRQGENIQYF. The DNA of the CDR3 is TGTGCCAGCAGCTCCCGACAGGGAGAAAACATTCAGTACTTC. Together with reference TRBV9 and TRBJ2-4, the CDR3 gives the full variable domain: DSGVTQTPKHLITATGQRVTLRCSPRSGDLSVYWYQQSLDQGLQFLIQYYNGEERAKGNILERFSAQQFPDLHSELNLSSLELGDSALYFCASSSRQGENIQYFGAGTRLSVL.

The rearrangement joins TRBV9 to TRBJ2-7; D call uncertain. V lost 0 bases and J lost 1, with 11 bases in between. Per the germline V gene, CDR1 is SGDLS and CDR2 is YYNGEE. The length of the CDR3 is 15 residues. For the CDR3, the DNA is TGTGCCAGCAGCGTAGTCCCGGTTCCGTCCTACGAGCAGTACTTC. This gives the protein CASSVVPVPSYEQYF.

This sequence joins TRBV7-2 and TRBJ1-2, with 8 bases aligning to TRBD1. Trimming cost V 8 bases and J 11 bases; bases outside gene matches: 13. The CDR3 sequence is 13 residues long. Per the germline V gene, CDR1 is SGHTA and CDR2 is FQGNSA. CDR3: CASSPGQAVGYTF. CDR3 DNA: TGTGCCAGCTCCCCGGGACAGGCTGTAGGATACACCTTC.

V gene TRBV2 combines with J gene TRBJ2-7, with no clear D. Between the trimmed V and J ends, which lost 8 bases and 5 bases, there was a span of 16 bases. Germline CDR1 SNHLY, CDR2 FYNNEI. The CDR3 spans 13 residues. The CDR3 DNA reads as TGTGCCAGCCCGAGCCTGAATTTCGACGAGCAGTACTTC. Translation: CASPSLNFDEQYF.

Here the CDR3 DNA reads TGTGCCCCGACAGTTGTACCCTATGGCTACACCTTC. Amino acid sequence: CAPTVVPYGYTF. The chain carries TRBV24-1 and TRBJ1-2; TRBD1 might be the D (5 bases). V was cut by 12 bases and J by 4 bases, with 14 bases left in between. Germline V lookup: CDR1 KGHDR, CDR2 SFDVKD. The CDR3 covers 12 residues.

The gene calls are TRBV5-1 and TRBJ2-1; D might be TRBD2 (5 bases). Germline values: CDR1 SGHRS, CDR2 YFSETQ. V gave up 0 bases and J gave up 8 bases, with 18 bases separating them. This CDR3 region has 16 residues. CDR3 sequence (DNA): TGCGCCAGCAGCTTGGTAGTTCTAGTCAGTAGCGATGAGCAGTTCTTC. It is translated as CASSLVVLVSSDEQFF.

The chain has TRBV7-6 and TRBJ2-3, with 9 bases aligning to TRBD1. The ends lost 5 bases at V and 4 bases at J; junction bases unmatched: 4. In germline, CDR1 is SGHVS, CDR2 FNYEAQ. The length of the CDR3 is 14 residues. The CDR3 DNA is TGTGCCAGCAGCAGAACAGGGGGCGCAGATACGCAGTATTTT. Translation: CASSRTGGADTQYF.

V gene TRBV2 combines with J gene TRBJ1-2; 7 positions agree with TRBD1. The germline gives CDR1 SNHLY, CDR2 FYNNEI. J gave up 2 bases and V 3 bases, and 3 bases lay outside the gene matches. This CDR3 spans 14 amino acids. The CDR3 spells CASSEGDRNYGYTF. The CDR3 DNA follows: TGTGCCAGCAGTGAGGGGGACAGAAACTATGGCTACACCTTC.

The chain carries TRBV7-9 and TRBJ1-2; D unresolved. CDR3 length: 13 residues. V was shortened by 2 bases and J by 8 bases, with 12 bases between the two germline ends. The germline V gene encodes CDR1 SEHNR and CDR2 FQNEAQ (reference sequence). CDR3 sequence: CASSLPSERGYTF. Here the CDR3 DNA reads TGTGCCAGCAGCTTACCGTCCGAGCGGGGCTACACCTTC.

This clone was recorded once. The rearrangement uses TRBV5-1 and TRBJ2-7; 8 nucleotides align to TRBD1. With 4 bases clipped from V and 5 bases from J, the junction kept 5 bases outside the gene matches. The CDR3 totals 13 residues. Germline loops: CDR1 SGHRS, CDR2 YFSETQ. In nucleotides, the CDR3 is TGCGCCAGCAGCGAGGGACAGGTCCACGAGCAGTACTTC. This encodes CASSEGQVHEQYF.

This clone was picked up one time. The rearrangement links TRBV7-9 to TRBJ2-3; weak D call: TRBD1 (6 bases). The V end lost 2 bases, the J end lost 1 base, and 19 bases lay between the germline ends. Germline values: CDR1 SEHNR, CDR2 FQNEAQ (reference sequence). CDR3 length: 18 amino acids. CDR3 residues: CASSLRSAGTQRTDTQYF. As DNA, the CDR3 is TGTGCCAGCAGCTTAAGAAGCGCAGGGACACAACGCACAGATACGCAGTATTTT.

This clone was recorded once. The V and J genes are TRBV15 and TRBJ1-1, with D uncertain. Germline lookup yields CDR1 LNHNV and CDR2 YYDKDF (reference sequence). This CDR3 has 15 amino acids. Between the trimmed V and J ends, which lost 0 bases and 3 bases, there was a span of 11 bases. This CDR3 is CATSRDHGEDTEAFF. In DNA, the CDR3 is TGTGCCACCAGCAGAGATCATGGGGAGGACACTGAAGCTTTCTTT.

The CDR3 reads CASSDGRDGYGYTF. CDR3 nucleotide sequence: TGTGCCAGCAGTGACGGCAGGGATGGCTATGGCTACACCTTC. J is TRBJ1-2 and V is TRBV6-1; D may be TRBD1 (5 bases). Germline assignment: CDR1 MNHNS and CDR2 SASEGT. V dropped 3 bases and J dropped 4 bases, with 12 bases sitting between them. The CDR3 has 14 amino acids.

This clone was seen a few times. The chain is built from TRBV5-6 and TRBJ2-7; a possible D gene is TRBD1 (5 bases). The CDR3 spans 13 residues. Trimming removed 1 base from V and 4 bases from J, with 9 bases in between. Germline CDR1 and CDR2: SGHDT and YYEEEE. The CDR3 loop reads CASSLITGYEQYF. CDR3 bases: TGTGCCAGCAGCTTGATAACAGGATACGAGCAGTACTTC.

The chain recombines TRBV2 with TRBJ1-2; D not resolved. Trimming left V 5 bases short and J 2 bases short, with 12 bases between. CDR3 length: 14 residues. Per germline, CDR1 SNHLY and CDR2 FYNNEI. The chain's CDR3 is CASSPGGANYGYTF. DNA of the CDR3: TGTGCCAGCAGTCCCGGCGGAGCAAACTATGGCTACACCTTC.

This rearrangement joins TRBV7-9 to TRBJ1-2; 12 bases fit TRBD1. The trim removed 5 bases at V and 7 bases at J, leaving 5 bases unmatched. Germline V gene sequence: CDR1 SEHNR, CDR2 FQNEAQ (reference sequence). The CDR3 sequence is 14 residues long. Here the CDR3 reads CASSLGQGAGGYTF. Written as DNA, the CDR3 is TGTGCCAGCAGCCTGGGACAGGGGGCAGGTGGCTACACCTTC. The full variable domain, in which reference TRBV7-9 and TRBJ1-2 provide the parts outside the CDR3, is DTGVSQNPRHKITKRGQNVTFRCDPISEHNRLYWYRQTLGQGPEFLTYFQNEAQLEKSRLLSDRFSAERPKGSFSTLEIQRTEQGDSAMYLCASSLGQGAGGYTFGSGTRLTVV.

CDR3 nucleotides: TGTGCCAGCAGTTTACAGGGCCGCAATGAGCAGTTCTTC. Protein sequence: CASSLQGRNEQFF. J is TRBJ2-1 and V is TRBV12-3 or TRBV12-4; D perhaps matches TRBD1 (5 bases). V was shortened by 2 bases and J by 6 bases, with 8 bases between the two germline ends. The CDR3 has 13 amino acids.

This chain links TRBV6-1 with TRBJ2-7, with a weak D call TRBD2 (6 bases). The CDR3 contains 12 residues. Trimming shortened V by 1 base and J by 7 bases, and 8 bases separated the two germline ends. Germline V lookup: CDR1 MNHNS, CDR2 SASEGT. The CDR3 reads CASSEGGREQYF. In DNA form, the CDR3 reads TGTGCCAGCAGTGAAGGAGGGAGGGAGCAGTACTTC.

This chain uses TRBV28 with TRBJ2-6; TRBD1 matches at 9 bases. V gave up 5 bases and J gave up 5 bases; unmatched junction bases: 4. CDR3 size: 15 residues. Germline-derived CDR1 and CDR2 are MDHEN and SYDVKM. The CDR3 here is CASSTDRGRANVLTF. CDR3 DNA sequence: TGTGCCAGCAGTACGGACAGGGGCAGGGCCAACGTCCTGACTTTC.

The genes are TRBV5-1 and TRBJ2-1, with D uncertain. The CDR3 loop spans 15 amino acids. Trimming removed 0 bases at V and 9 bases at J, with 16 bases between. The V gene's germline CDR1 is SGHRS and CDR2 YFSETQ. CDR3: CASSLEVGRRGEQFF. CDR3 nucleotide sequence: TGCGCCAGCAGCTTGGAGGTCGGCAGACGAGGTGAGCAGTTCTTC.

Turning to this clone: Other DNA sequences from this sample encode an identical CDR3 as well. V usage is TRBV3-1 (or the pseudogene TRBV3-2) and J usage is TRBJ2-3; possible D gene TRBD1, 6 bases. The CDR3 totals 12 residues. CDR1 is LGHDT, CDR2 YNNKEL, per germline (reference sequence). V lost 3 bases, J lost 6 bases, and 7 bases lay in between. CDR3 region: CASSHRGDTQYF. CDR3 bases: TGTGCCAGCAGCCATAGGGGGGATACGCAGTATTTT.